This T cell receptor beta chain was obtained from a study of blood T cells in healthy people across ages (dated by TCRdb to the mid-2010s). Notes on the research overall: In model experiments, template switching captured roughly one uniquely barcoded TCR beta cDNA molecule for every two T cells. Using deep sequencing normalized with unique cDNA molecular identifiers, the study measured how TCR beta repertoire diversity changes with age. Four age groups were formed from the donors: young (average roughly 15 years), middle-aged (just under 40), aged (more than 55) and long-lived (82). Donors of different ages were randomly distributed across sequencing lanes to avoid experimental bias. Using the same blood draw, the study looked at two additional independent replicas of 1 million unique cDNA reads for two donors, one aged 18 to 30 and the other aged 80 or older. Overall results and qualifications from the work: Total diversity estimates from one million sequenced T cells were considered lower bounds and underestimates. There was a strong correlation between observed TCR beta diversity and the percentage of naive T cells measured by flow cytometry. Donor CMV infection status was unknown, potentially confounding age-related changes in expanded clonotypes. Because profiling used bulk unsorted PBMCs, naive and antigen-experienced compartments could not be compared conclusively. As age increased, observed TCR beta diversity per million T cells dropped in a roughly linear way, and a significant reduction was already evident by age 40. Compared with the aged group, the long-lived group had more naive CD4+ T cells, fewer expanded clones and increased TCR diversity, a pattern suggesting age selection.

There are 15 amino acids in the CDR3, from cysteine to phenylalanine inclusive. Just CDR3 DNA is preserved here, 45 bases in frame from base 1. V trim: 0 bases; J trim: 4 bases; unmatched bases: 6. The germline V gene yields LGHNA for CDR1 and YNFKEQ for CDR2. Libraries were made using 5' RACE. The reads were generated on an Illumina HiSeq 2500. A second PCR of about 6 to 11 cycles was run with a J-beta primer mix and a sample-barcoded 5' primer. A template-switch 5' adaptor carrying 12 random nucleotides introduced a unique molecular identifier onto each TCR beta cDNA molecule. Each sample yielded at least 2.5 million CDR3-containing paired-end reads. All of the RNA was converted into first-strand cDNA using the Mint cDNA synthesis kit, with a TRBC-specific oligonucleotide serving as the primer. Following uracil-DNA glycosylase treatment, a first 18-cycle PCR with universal primers M1SS and BC2_uni_R was performed on all cDNA. Regarding the original processing steps: For normalization, 1 million high-quality reads were randomly selected from each sample, with every read carrying a distinct molecular identifier. Reads with shared molecular identifiers were discarded instead of being binned into consensus sequences. MiTCR, set to a Q25 quality threshold and the strictest error-elimination algorithm, was used for CDR3 identification, clonotype clustering and error correction. A nonparametric unseen species model using Euler transformation provided a lower-bound estimate of total TCR beta diversity. TCRdb handled the public reads itself, with Q25 trimming in fastp and clone calling in MiXCR, and kept productive beta chains. Rows are unified per CDR3 protein, each entry keeping the most common DNA and genes. The V and J calls were not made by the authors but by TCRdb's processing. For this sample the table gives 1,300,000 or so distinct CDR3 sequences, of which roughly 60% were detected only once. Of the sample, over 5% is held by the ten largest clones.

In its sample, this clonotype was seen a few times. No antigen is known for it. Per-base qualities were not stored, and no clone one base away is much larger. Systemically healthy Caucasian individuals from Russia, 39 in total and aged roughly 6 to 100 years, were included as donors. Ten milliliters of peripheral blood were drawn from each donor into EDTA-treated Vacutainer tubes. Ficoll-Paque density-gradient centrifugation was used to isolate PBMCs, with at least 6.5 million per sample. Trizol reagent was used to extract total RNA from the PBMCs, yielding at least 6 micrograms per sample. For every donor, an aliquot of PBMCs went through flow cytometry to measure the percentages of naive CD45RAhigh/CD27high T cells.

The TCR comes from a man aged 18 to 30 in good health. The specimen was blood. The chain employs TRBV4-2 and TRBJ2-7, and TRBD1 aligns with 7 junction nucleotides. This receptor has the CDR3 CASSQDHRGWYEQYF. The DNA is TGTGCCAGCAGCCAAGATCACAGGGGTTGGTACGAGCAGTACTTC.